This TCR beta chain was retrieved from a study of OX40 agonist ivuxolimab in advanced cancers. With baseline, cycle 4 day 1, and cycle 7 day 1 as timepoints, blood was sampled. The germline gives CDR1 SSHAT, CDR2 FNYEAQ (reference sequence). V lost 1 base and J lost 4, with 11 bases in between. The CDR3 covers 15 residues. General study results and limits: There were, on average, more expanded clones in CD8+ T cells than in CD4+.

This clone appeared a few times. What it binds is not known. The table came from immunoSEQ multiplex PCR; TCRdb's copy has only in-frame clones and leaves some out. The sample yields 60,000 to 90,000 clones, about nine tenths seen once. Sequences were derived from CD4+ or CD8+ T cells sorted from blood, sampled in a trial of the OX40 agonist ivuxolimab. The chain employs TRBV7-7 and TRBJ2-1, with D possibly matching TRBD2 (6 bases). The clonotype was recovered from an adult with an advanced solid tumor such as melanoma, head and neck, liver or kidney cancer. The CDR3 DNA reads as TGTGCCAGCAGCTTAGACGGCGGGAAGTACAATGAGCAGTTCTTC. The encoded protein is CASSLDGGKYNEQFF.